The T cell receptor beta chain under discussion was sequenced for a study of early T cells in non-severe SARS-CoV-2 infection. TCRdb reprocessed the 5' RACE reads via MiXCR and lists one record per CDR3 protein. The data hold 35,000 to 50,000 distinct CDR3 sequences, with approximately 7.1% observed a single time. The V gene's germline CDR1 is MNHEY and CDR2 SVGAGI. CDR3 length: 15 amino acids. V shed 6 bases and J shed 4 bases, with 18 bases lying between them. The clonotype was recovered from an adult who was a healthcare worker with PCR-confirmed SARS-CoV-2 infection or an uninfected control (not recorded which). Sequencing was performed on whole blood. This chain connects TRBV6-5 to TRBJ1-1; D gene uncertain. The CDR3 spells CASRPPEGAGTEAFF. The CDR3 coding sequence is TGTGCCAGCAGGCCACCGGAGGGAGCGGGCACTGAAGCTTTCTTT.